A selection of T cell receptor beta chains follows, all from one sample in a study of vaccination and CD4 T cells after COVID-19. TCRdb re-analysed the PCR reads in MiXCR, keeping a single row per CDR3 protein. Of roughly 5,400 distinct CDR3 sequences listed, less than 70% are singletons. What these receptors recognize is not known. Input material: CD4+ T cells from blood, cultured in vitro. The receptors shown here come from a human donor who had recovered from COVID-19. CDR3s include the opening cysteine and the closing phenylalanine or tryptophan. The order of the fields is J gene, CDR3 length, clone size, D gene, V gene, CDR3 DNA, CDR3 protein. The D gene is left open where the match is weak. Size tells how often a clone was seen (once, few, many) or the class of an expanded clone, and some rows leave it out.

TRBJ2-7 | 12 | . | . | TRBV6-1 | TGTGCCAGCAGTCTAATCTCCTACGAGCAGTACTTC | CASSLISYEQYF
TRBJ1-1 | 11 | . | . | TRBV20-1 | TGCAGTGCTAGAGCGTACACTGAAGCTTTCTTT | CSARAYTEAFF
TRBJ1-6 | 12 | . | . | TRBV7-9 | TGTGCCAGCAGCTTAGGCAGTTCACCCCTCCACTTT | CASSLGSSPLHF
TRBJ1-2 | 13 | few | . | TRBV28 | TGTGCCAGCAGTCCGGACGGTGGACATGGCTACACCTTC | CASSPDGGHGYTF
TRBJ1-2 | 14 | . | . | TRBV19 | TGTGCCAGTGACCCCCGGGACGGACGCTATGGCTACACCTTC | CASDPRDGRYGYTF
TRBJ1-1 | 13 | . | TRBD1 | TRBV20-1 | TGCAGTGCTAGATATGCAGGGGGGACTGAAGCTTTCTTT | CSARYAGGTEAFF
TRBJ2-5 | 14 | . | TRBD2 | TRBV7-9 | TGTGCCAGCAGCGTAGCGGGGGGGCAAGAGACCCAGTACTTC | CASSVAGGQETQYF
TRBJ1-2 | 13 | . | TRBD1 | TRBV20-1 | TGCAGTGCTAGGAGACAGGGCAGCTATGGCTACACCTTC | CSARRQGSYGYTF
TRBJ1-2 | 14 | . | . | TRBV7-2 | TGTGCCAGCAGCTTAGAGGGGTCTAACTATGGCTACACCTTC | CASSLEGSNYGYTF
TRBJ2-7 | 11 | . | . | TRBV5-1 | TGCGCCAGCAGCTACTCGAACGAGCAGTACTTC | CASSYSNEQYF
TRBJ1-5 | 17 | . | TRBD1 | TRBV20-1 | TGCAGTGCCTCTACAGGGGGCGGCACGTATAGCAATCAGCCCCAGCATTTT | CSASTGGGTYSNQPQHF
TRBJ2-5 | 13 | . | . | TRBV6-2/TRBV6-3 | TGTGCCAGCAGTTACCCGGGTCCGGGGACCCAGTACTTC | CASSYPGPGTQYF
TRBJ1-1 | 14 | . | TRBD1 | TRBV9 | TGTGCCAGCAGCGTAGACAGGGGGGGCACTGAAGCTTTCTTT | CASSVDRGGTEAFF
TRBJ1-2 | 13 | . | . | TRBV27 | TGTGCCAGCAGTTTGTCGGGGGGCGGTGGCTACACCTTC | CASSLSGGGGYTF
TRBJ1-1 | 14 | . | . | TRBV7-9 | TGTGCCAGCAGCTTAGGAAACATGAACACTGAAGCTTTCTTT | CASSLGNMNTEAFF
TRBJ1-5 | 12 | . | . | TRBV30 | TGTGCCTGGAGACGGGGGGATCAGCCCCAGCATTTT | CAWRRGDQPQHF
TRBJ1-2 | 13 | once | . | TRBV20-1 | TGCAGTGCCCCGGGAAAGCATAACTATGGCTACACCTTC | CSAPGKHNYGYTF
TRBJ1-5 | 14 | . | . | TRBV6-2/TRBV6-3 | TGTGCCAGCAGCCCCAACCTAGTCAATCAGCCCCAGCATTTT | CASSPNLVNQPQHF
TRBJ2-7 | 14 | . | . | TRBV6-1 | TGTGCCAGCAGCTTACAGGGTGGTATCGGCGAGCAGTACTTC | CASSLQGGIGEQYF
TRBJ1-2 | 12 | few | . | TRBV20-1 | TGCAGTGTACCGGCAGCTAACTATGGCTACACCTTC | CSVPAANYGYTF
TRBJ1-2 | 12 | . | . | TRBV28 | TGTGCCAGCAGATCAACTAGGGGAGGCTACACCTTC | CASRSTRGGYTF
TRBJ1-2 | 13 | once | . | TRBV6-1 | TGTGCCAGCAGTCCCCAGGATAACTATGGCTACACCTTC | CASSPQDNYGYTF
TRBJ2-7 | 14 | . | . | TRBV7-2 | TGTGCCAGCAGGTCACGGCGGGGAACCTACGAGCAGTACTTC | CASRSRRGTYEQYF
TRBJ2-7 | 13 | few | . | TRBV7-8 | TGTGCCAGCAGCATGACAGACTCCTACGAGCAGTACTTC | CASSMTDSYEQYF
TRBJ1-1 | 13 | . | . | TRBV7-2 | TGTGCCAGCAGCTTAAAACCGGGTCGGGAAGCTTTCTTT | CASSLKPGREAFF
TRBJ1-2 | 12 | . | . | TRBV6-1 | TGTGCCAGCAAGGAGGTATGGAAAGGCTACACCTTC | CASKEVWKGYTF